This T cell receptor (beta chain) was recovered during a study of T-cell reconstitution after alpha-beta-depleted transplantation in children. With V trimmed by 4 bases and J by 4 bases, 13 bases remained unmatched. Germline loops: CDR1 KGHDR, CDR2 SFDVKD. The CDR3 covers 17 residues. This clonotype came up once. A library of TCRbeta sequences, prepared with unique molecular identifiers, was generated. TCRdb reprocessed the PCR reads with MiXCR, giving one entry per CDR3 protein. Counted here are some 500,000 distinct CDR3 sequences, around 20% occurring once; the ten biggest clones make up roughly 3.3%.

The sample here was PBMCs from the stem cell graft donor, taken from the stem cell graft. The receptor was derived from a human donor who donated a stem cell graft to a child with acute lymphoblastic leukemia. The V call is TRBV24-1, the J call TRBJ2-3, with 7 nucleotides matching TRBD1. The DNA of the CDR3 is TGTGCCACCAGTGAATTTGAAGATGGCGACAGGGCAGATACGCAGTATTTT. Amino acid sequence: CATSEFEDGDRADTQYF.